This T cell receptor beta chain derives from a study of post-analysis software for immune sequencing data. Study observations and caveats: In patients, TRBV5-6, TRBV5-1 and TRBV20-1 belonged to five TRBV segments found more frequently than in controls. Same-batch preparations were strongly co-clustered by F measure.

TCR beta cDNA libraries included unique molecular identifiers. TCRdb independently ran MiXCR on the PCR reads; one entry per CDR3 protein. This sample yields hundreds of thousands of distinct CDR3 sequences, of which approximately 45% are seen a single time; about 12% belongs to the top ten. V shed 3 bases and J shed 7 bases, with 9 bases lying between them. The germline V gene has CDR1 SGHVS and CDR2 FNYEAQ. This CDR3 is built from 13 residues. Worth noting for this clonotype: As yet, its antigen is unknown.

The clonotype comes from a girl between 5 and 17 years old with multiple sclerosis. Material: blood. The V call is TRBV7-6, the J call TRBJ1-4; a weak D match, TRBD1 (5 bases). The CDR3 bases are TGTGCCAGCAGCTTCAGGAGGGGTGAAAAACTGTTTTTT. It yields the protein CASSFRRGEKLFF.